The rows below give T cell receptor beta chains drawn from one sample of a study of identical twins. In TCRdb, the 5' RACE reads were re-called with MiXCR into one record per CDR3 protein. Counted here are hundreds of thousands of distinct CDR3 sequences, less than 8% occurring once; the ten biggest clones make up 1.9%. Separately, the same data were catalogued under a study of yellow fever vaccine responses in identical twins.

The sequencing input was memory (CD45RO+) T cells sorted from blood. The receptors here all came from a woman aged 18-30 years in good health. Each CDR3 is given with its conserved first and last residue. D genes are given only for firm matches. The size of a clone is reported for some rows only, either as once, few or many, or as a class for expanded clones.

-,TRBJ1-3,TRBV7-9,TRBD1,TGTGCCAGCACTGTAACAGGGGGCCCTGGAAACACCATATATTTT,CASTVTGGPGNTIYF
many,TRBJ2-7,TRBV12-2,-,TGTGCAAGTCGCTTAGGTCTAGCAGGGAGAAAGCAGTACTTC,CASRLGLAGRKQYF
many,TRBJ2-7,TRBV12-3/TRBV12-4,TRBD1,TGTGCCAGCAGTCCCTCGGGACAGGGCTACGAGCAGTACTTC,CASSPSGQGYEQYF
many,TRBJ2-7,TRBV12-3/TRBV12-4,-,TGTGCCAGCAGTCCGCCCCTCGGGGAGCAGTACTTC,CASSPPLGEQYF
-,TRBJ2-7,TRBV3-1,TRBD1,TGTGCCAGCAGCCCCGAATTTTCGACAGGGGCGGACGAGCAGTACTTC,CASSPEFSTGADEQYF
-,TRBJ2-1,TRBV6-5,TRBD2,TGTGCCAGCAGTTCCCACGATAGCGGGAGTATATGGCAGTTCTTC,CASSSHDSGSIWQFF
-,TRBJ2-5,TRBV12-3/TRBV12-4,TRBD2,TGTGCCAGCGGGACTAGCGGGGGTACCAAGAAGACCCAGTACTTC,CASGTSGGTKKTQYF
many,TRBJ2-2,TRBV29-1,-,TGCAGCGTTGAGCCGTCGAACACCGGGGAGCTGTTTTTT,CSVEPSNTGELFF
few,TRBJ2-1,TRBV28,-,TGTGCCAGCAGTTCACCGGACCGTGACTCCAATGAGCAGTTCTTC,CASSSPDRDSNEQFF
-,TRBJ1-5,TRBV2,TRBD1,TGTGCCAGCAGGCTTGGACAGGGGACTACTCAGCCCCAGCATTTT,CASRLGQGTTQPQHF
-,TRBJ2-3,TRBV19,TRBD1,TGTGCCAGTAGTATGAGACAGGGTGGGGATACGCAGTATTTT,CASSMRQGGDTQYF
-,TRBJ1-5,TRBV12-3/TRBV12-4,TRBD1,TGTGCCAGCAGTCCACGGGGACAGGTCAATCAGCCCCAGCATTTT,CASSPRGQVNQPQHF
few,TRBJ2-5,TRBV11-2,TRBD1,TGTGCCAGCAGCTTAGGGTCAGGGGGCGTCGGGGAGACCCAGTACTTC,CASSLGSGGVGETQYF
few,TRBJ2-2,TRBV5-6,-,TGTGCCAGCAGCTTGGCGATTGGGGTGAACACCGGGGAGCTGTTTTTT,CASSLAIGVNTGELFF
many,TRBJ1-1,TRBV25-1,-,TGTGCCAGCAGTGGCCGAGGGAGGAACACTGAAGCTTTCTTT,CASSGRGRNTEAFF
few,TRBJ1-6,TRBV6-5,-,TGTGCCAGCGGATACAGCTCCTATAATTCACCCCTCCACTTT,CASGYSSYNSPLHF
many,TRBJ2-7,TRBV15,TRBD2,TGTGCCACCAGCCCTAGCGGGAGGGCCGGTTACGAGCAGTACTTC,CATSPSGRAGYEQYF
-,TRBJ2-1,TRBV9,-,TGTGCCAGCAGCGTAGAAGAGGGTTCAGTACCCTACAATGAGCAGTTCTTC,CASSVEEGSVPYNEQFF
-,TRBJ2-5,TRBV5-1,-,TGCGCCAGCAGCTTATACAGGTCCGAAGAGACCCAGTACTTC,CASSLYRSEETQYF
many,TRBJ2-1,TRBV3-1,-,TGTGCCAGCAGCCAAGATCTGGGTATTGGGAATGAGCAGTTCTTC,CASSQDLGIGNEQFF
-,TRBJ2-5,TRBV5-1,-,TGCGCCAGCAGCATTCAAGGAGAAGAGAACCAGTACTTC,CASSIQGEENQYF
many,TRBJ2-1,TRBV27,TRBD1,TGTGCCAGCAGTTTTCAGCGGGACAGGGGGCGCGATGAGCAGTTCTTC,CASSFQRDRGRDEQFF
few,TRBJ2-7,TRBV15,-,TGTGCCACCAGCAGAGATAACAGCTTCTCTAGCTCCTACGAGCAGTACTTC,CATSRDNSFSSSYEQYF
few,TRBJ1-2,TRBV20-1,TRBD1,TGCAGTGCTAGTGGGTCTGAAACAGGGGGCTATGGCTACACCTTC,CSASGSETGGYGYTF
many,TRBJ1-4,TRBV7-9,-,TGTGCCAGCAGAAACGCCGGGGTGGGTGAAAAACTGTTTTTT,CASRNAGVGEKLFF
few,TRBJ1-1,TRBV7-2,-,TGTGCCAGCAGCTTATTCGCTGAAGCTTTCTTT,CASSLFAEAFF
-,TRBJ2-7,TRBV3-1,TRBD2,TGTGCCTGCTGCTTAGCGGGACTTGGCGTGGGGGAGCAGTACTTC,CACCLAGLGVGEQYF
-,TRBJ1-2,TRBV29-1,-,TGCAGCGTTGAAGATATGGGGGGCCGGGAGATGGGTGGCTACACCTTC,CSVEDMGGREMGGYTF
few,TRBJ1-4,TRBV3-1,-,TGTGCCAGCAGCCAAGGCGGGTTCACTAATGAAAAACTGTTTTTT,CASSQGGFTNEKLFF
many,TRBJ2-7,TRBV20-1,TRBD2,TGCAGTGCTGACGCGGGAGGGGAGTACGAGCAGTACTTC,CSADAGGEYEQYF
few,TRBJ2-7,TRBV7-9,TRBD2,TGTGCCAGCAGCCCAGCGGGGGGCCTCTCCTACGAGCAGTACTTC,CASSPAGGLSYEQYF
few,TRBJ2-3,TRBV4-2,TRBD2,TGTGCCAGCAGCGGACTAGCGGAGGGCACAGATACGCAGTATTTT,CASSGLAEGTDTQYF
many,TRBJ2-3,TRBV20-1,TRBD1,TGCAGTGCTAGACGAGGGACAGGGCCAGGTACGCAGTATTTT,CSARRGTGPGTQYF
many,TRBJ2-3,TRBV4-3,-,TGCGCCAGCAGCCTCACAAGGGGTCGCGGCCGCACAGATACGCAGTATTTT,CASSLTRGRGRTDTQYF
-,TRBJ2-7,TRBV18,TRBD2,TGTGCCAGCTCACCAGCTAGCGGGATCTACGAGCAGTACTTC,CASSPASGIYEQYF
-,TRBJ2-1,TRBV20-1,TRBD2,TGCAGTTCGGGAGTAGCGGGTTTTTACAATGAGCAGTTCTTC,CSSGVAGFYNEQFF
-,TRBJ1-1,TRBV12-3/TRBV12-4,TRBD1,TGTGCCAGCAGTTTCGGGACAGCAAAAGCTTTCTTT,CASSFGTAKAFF
few,TRBJ2-7,TRBV2,-,TGTGCCAGCACCAGGAGAAGTTGGTTGAACGAGCAGTACTTC,CASTRRSWLNEQYF
-,TRBJ2-5,TRBV15,TRBD2,TGTGCCACCAGCAGAATAGCGGGGGCCGGTGAAGAGACCCAGTACTTC,CATSRIAGAGEETQYF
many,TRBJ2-4,TRBV4-2,TRBD2,TGTGCCAGCAGCCAAGTGGGGGGTAGCGGGAGGGCCGGAGAAAACATTCAGTACTTC,CASSQVGGSGRAGENIQYF